The 9 T cell receptor beta chains given below trace back to one sample, sequenced in a study of identifying expanded T cells in peripheral blood. Measured with immunoSEQ multiplex PCR; TCRdb has only the in-frame clones, and not every one. Altogether 70,000 or so clones are present, 90% being singletons, with the ten largest covering 3% to 3.5%. Source material: blood. The receptors shown here come from a person aged 18 to 70 in good health.

J is TRBJ2-4 and V is TRBV4-2, with D perhaps assigned TRBD1 or TRBD2 (5 bases each). The germline V gene encodes CDR1 LGHNA and CDR2 YNFKEQ. V lost 0 bases to trimming and J lost 0 bases, with 21 bases between them. The CDR3 consists of 20 residues. As DNA, the CDR3 is TGTGCCAGCAGCCAAGAGGGACCAGCATGGCCCCAAGCAGCCAAAAACATTCAGTACTTC. It encodes CASSQEGPAWPQAAKNIQYF.

This chain connects TRBV5-1 to TRBJ2-2; 8 nucleotides align to TRBD2. Germline assignment: CDR1 SGHRS and CDR2 YFSETQ. The CDR3 has 17 residues. Germline trimming cut 0 bases from V and 2 bases from J; bases unmatched to any gene: 6. This chain's CDR3 is CASSLVPGGTNTGELFF. CDR3 bases: TGCGCCAGCAGCTTGGTACCGGGGGGGACCAACACCGGGGAGCTGTTTTTT. The variable domain in full, with the rest retrieved from reference TRBV5-1 and TRBJ2-2, is KAGVTQTPRYLIKTRGQQVTLSCSPISGHRSVSWYQQTPGQGLQFLFEYFSETQRNKGNFPGRFSGRQFSNSRSEMNVSTLELGDSALYLCASSLVPGGTNTGELFFGEGSRLTVL.

The genes are TRBV9 and TRBJ1-6; D unresolved. This CDR3 is built from 15 residues. Germline V CDR1 and CDR2: SGDLS, YYNGEE. V was trimmed by 2 bases and J by 7 bases, leaving 13 bases between them. The CDR3 loop is CASSVGSGLNSPLHF. CDR3 nucleotide sequence: TGTGCCAGCAGCGTCGGGTCAGGTCTGAATTCACCCCTCCACTTT.

V and J are TRBV2 and TRBJ2-1, with 7 bases that match TRBD2. V shed 4 bases, J shed 9 bases, and the junction held 24 bases outside the gene matches. The CDR3 has 19 residues. Germline V CDR1 and CDR2: SNHLY, FYNNEI. CDR3 sequence: CASSGTTPYASGTTGEQFF. The CDR3 DNA reads TGTGCCAGCAGTGGGACTACCCCATACGCATCCGGGACTACTGGTGAGCAGTTCTTC. Full variable domain (outside the CDR3, taken from reference TRBV2 and TRBJ2-1): EPEVTQTPSHQVTQMGQEVILRCVPISNHLYFYWYRQILGQKVEFLVSFYNNEISEKSEIFDDQFSVERPDGSNFTLKIRSTKLEDSAMYFCASSGTTPYASGTTGEQFFGPGTRLTVL.

J is TRBJ1-2 and V is TRBV5-1; 8 bases line up with TRBD1. The CDR3 has 13 amino acids. Germline trimming cut 5 bases from V and 3 bases from J; bases unmatched to any gene: 3. CDR1 SGHRS and CDR2 YFSETQ come from the germline V gene. The CDR3 is CASRGQGDYGYTF. The CDR3 DNA sequence: TGCGCCAGCAGAGGACAGGGTGACTATGGCTACACCTTC.

The chain uses TRBV15 and TRBJ2-1; tentative D call: TRBD2 (6 bases). Looked up from germline, CDR1 is LNHNV and CDR2 is YYDKDF (reference sequence). The CDR3 length is 14 residues. Trimming pared 1 base from V and 9 bases from J, leaving 13 bases between. The CDR3 loop reads CATSRGGEVAEQFF. The CDR3 nucleotides are TGTGCCACCAGCAGAGGGGGGGAGGTTGCTGAGCAGTTCTTC. Full variable domain (missing parts from reference TRBV15 and TRBJ2-1): DAMVIQNPRYQVTQFGKPVTLSCSQTLNHNVMYWYQQKSSQAPKLLFHYYDKDFNNEADTPDNFQSRRPNTSFCFLDIRSPGLGDTAMYLCATSRGGEVAEQFFGPGTRLTVL.

The chain employs TRBV5-4 and TRBJ2-5; 11 positions agree with TRBD2. The CDR3 runs to 15 residues. Trimming at V came to 6 bases and at J to 1 base, leaving 5 bases not matched to a gene. CDR1 is SGHNT and CDR2 is YYREEE in the germline V gene (reference sequence). CDR3 sequence: CASTLAGGFQETQYF. CDR3 in DNA: TGTGCCAGCACCTTAGCGGGAGGGTTCCAAGAGACCCAGTACTTC.

This clone was detected only a few times. The rearrangement joins TRBV2 to TRBJ2-7, with D tentatively TRBD1 (6 bases). The V gene's germline CDR1 is SNHLY and CDR2 FYNNEI. The CDR3 has 13 residues. Trimming cost V 6 bases and J 6 bases, with 15 bases left between them. This CDR3 reads CASSNRERLEQYF. The CDR3 region has the DNA TGTGCCAGCAGCAACAGGGAACGCCTCGAGCAGTACTTC. Full variable domain (missing parts from reference TRBV2 and TRBJ2-7): EPEVTQTPSHQVTQMGQEVILRCVPISNHLYFYWYRQILGQKVEFLVSFYNNEISEKSEIFDDQFSVERPDGSNFTLKIRSTKLEDSAMYFCASSNRERLEQYFGPGTRLTVT.

DNA of the CDR3: TGTGCCAGCAGCGTAGGACAGGGGGCCTACACTGAAGCTTTCTTT. Encoded protein: CASSVGQGAYTEAFF. This chain connects TRBV9 to TRBJ1-1, with TRBD1 matching 10 bases. The CDR3 loop spans 15 amino acids. The germline V gene has CDR1 SGDLS and CDR2 YYNGEE. J lost 3 bases, V lost 0 bases, and 2 bases had no gene match.